A single sample is the source of the 18 T cell receptor beta chains below, sequenced in a study of Ad26.COV2.S vaccination and SARS-CoV-2 variants. The table came from immunoSEQ multiplex PCR; TCRdb's copy has only in-frame clones and leaves some out. The sample yields about 280,000 clones, about 90% seen once. Treatment reported: around 19 received Ad26.COV2.S at low or high dose, single or two shots; a few received placebo; per-sample allocation not given. Specimen acquisition occurred on day 63 following the initial vaccine or placebo injection. Specimen: peripheral blood, collected in a trial of Ad26.COV2.S vaccine versus placebo. The receptors here all came from a person aged 18-65 years who received the Ad26.COV2.S COVID-19 vaccine or a placebo.

The V call is TRBV30, the J call TRBJ1-5; TRBD1 matches 7 bases. V was pared by 4 bases and J by 1 base, with 1 base of the junction left unmatched. Germline V gene data show CDR1 as GTSNPN and CDR2 as SVGIG (reference sequence). The CDR3 runs to 13 residues. The CDR3 DNA sequence: TGTGCCTGGACAGGGGGGAGCAATCAGCCCCAGCATTTT. Translation: CAWTGGSNQPQHF.

V usage is TRBV20-1 and J usage is TRBJ1-2, with D perhaps matching TRBD1 (6 bases). The CDR3 length is 13 residues. The ends were cut back, 4 bases at V and 2 bases at J, with 11 bases in the middle. The germline V gene encodes CDR1 DFQATT and CDR2 SNEGSKA (reference sequence). This CDR3 reads CSATDGQNYGYTF. The CDR3 coding sequence is TGCAGTGCTACTGACGGACAGAACTATGGCTACACCTTC.

The V and J genes are TRBV27 and TRBJ2-7; 11 bases are a match to TRBD1. V gave up 6 bases and J gave up 4 bases; unmatched junction bases: 5. The CDR3 length is 14 residues. Germline CDR1 reads MNHEY; CDR2 reads SMNVEV (reference sequence). CDR3 in amino acids: CASSAGTGGYEQYF. DNA for the CDR3: TGTGCCAGCAGCGCCGGGACAGGGGGGTACGAGCAGTACTTC.

The rearrangement links TRBV2 to TRBJ1-4; weak D call: TRBD1 (5 bases). Trimming cost V 0 bases and J 5 bases, with 10 bases left between them. This CDR3 region has 15 residues. The germline V gene has CDR1 SNHLY and CDR2 FYNNEI. Written as DNA, the CDR3 is TGTGCCAGCAGTGAAGCGCTGGGGGAAAATGAAAAACTGTTTTTT. Its protein product is CASSEALGENEKLFF.

This chain connects TRBV6-2 or TRBV6-3 to TRBJ2-5; D assignment may be TRBD1 or TRBD2 (5 bases each). CDR3 length equals 16 residues. The germline V gene has CDR1 MNHEY and CDR2 SVGEGT. With 2 bases removed from V and 5 bases from J, the gap between germline ends came to 18 bases. The CDR3 region is CASSYLQGVTSETQYF. The CDR3, as DNA: TGTGCCAGCAGTTACCTGCAGGGAGTAACCTCTGAGACCCAGTACTTC.

The chain couples TRBV11-2 to TRBJ2-1; tentatively, D is TRBD2 (5 bases). CDR3 length: 16 residues. Trimming left V 4 bases short and J 2 bases short, with 15 bases between. Looked up from germline, CDR1 is SGHAT and CDR2 is FQNNGV. CDR3 coding DNA: TGTGCCAGCAGCTCCCGGCGGGCGGCCACCTACAATGAGCAGTTCTTC. Translated, it gives CASSSRRAATYNEQFF.

The chain joins TRBV3-1 (or the pseudogene TRBV3-2) to TRBJ2-2; TRBD2 agrees at 8 bases. V was clipped by 4 bases and J by 6 bases; unmatched bases: 16. This CDR3 contains 18 residues. Germline values: CDR1 LGHDT, CDR2 YNNKEL (reference sequence). Here the CDR3 DNA reads TGTGCCAGCAGCCGGAGACCCAGCGGGAGTAGCGGGGCCGGGGAGCTGTTTTTT. This codes for CASSRRPSGSSGAGELFF.

The chain recombines TRBV19 with TRBJ2-3; TRBD2 matches at 16 bases. CDR3 size: 18 residues. V lost 5 bases, J lost 5 bases, and 10 bases stayed unmatched. Germline CDR1 LNHDA, CDR2 SQIVND (reference sequence). Here the CDR3 reads CASSPTGTSGGGGDTQYF. Here the CDR3 DNA reads TGTGCCAGTAGTCCGACCGGGACTAGCGGGGGGGGAGGAGATACGCAGTATTTT.

The chain employs TRBV7-9 and TRBJ2-5; a possible D gene is TRBD2 (5 bases). The CDR3 extends over 14 amino acids. V gave up 7 bases and J gave up 1 base, with 13 bases separating them. Germline CDR1 reads SEHNR; CDR2 reads FQNEAQ (reference sequence). CDR3 loop: CASTSRGGQETQYF. The CDR3 DNA reads as TGTGCCAGCACCAGCCGAGGAGGCCAAGAGACCCAGTACTTC.

V and J are TRBV12-3 or TRBV12-4 and TRBJ1-4; TRBD1 matches 7 bases. After removal of 5 bases from V and 14 bases from J, the junction contained 11 bases not matched to a gene. The CDR3 spans 13 residues. In nucleotides, the CDR3 is TGTGCCAGCAGTCCCGGCGTGACAGGGCTCCTGTTTTTT. Protein product: CASSPGVTGLLFF.

The chain has TRBV5-1 and TRBJ2-7; D gene unclear. V lost 5 bases and J 5 bases, leaving 17 bases between the germline ends. CDR1 and CDR2 from the germline V gene are SGHRS and YFSETQ. The CDR3 spans 14 residues. The CDR3 is CASRPDTLRDEQYF. CDR3 sequence (DNA): TGCGCCAGCAGACCCGACACATTAAGGGACGAGCAGTACTTC.

As regards this clone: The junction departs from the called germline gene at one end, perhaps through a read error. The chain employs TRBV11-2 and TRBJ1-5; D is perhaps TRBD1 (6 bases). This CDR3 is built from 15 residues. Germline CDR1 and CDR2: SGHAT and FQNNGV. CDR3 coding DNA: TGTGCCAGCAGCCTAGACACAGGGAGGGGTCAGCCCCAGCATTTT. This translates into CASSLDTGRGQPQHF.

The CDR3 DNA reads as TGTGCCAGCAGCTTCGGGGGACAGAGCTACAATGAGCAGTTCTTC. As protein: CASSFGGQSYNEQFF. The rearrangement uses TRBV5-4 and TRBJ2-1; D may be TRBD1 (7 bases). CDR1 SGHNT and CDR2 YYREEE come from the germline V gene (reference sequence). Trimming removed 2 bases at V and 3 bases at J, with 12 bases between. The length of the CDR3 is 15 residues. The full variable domain, its missing parts supplied by reference TRBV5-4 and TRBJ2-1, is ETGVTQSPTHLIKTRGQQVTLRCSSQSGHNTVSWYQQALGQGPQFIFQYYREEENGRGNFPPRFSGLQFPNYSSELNVNALELDDSALYLCASSFGGQSYNEQFFGPGTRLTVL.

This clone was detected once. J is TRBJ1-2 and V is TRBV5-1; D is possibly TRBD1 (5 bases). V was trimmed by 0 bases and J by 8 bases, leaving 14 bases between them. The germline V gene encodes CDR1 SGHRS and CDR2 YFSETQ. This CDR3 spans 14 amino acids. CDR3 loop: CASSLDRTEGGYTF. The DNA for the CDR3 is TGCGCCAGCAGCTTGGACCGTACCGAGGGGGGCTACACCTTC.

The rearrangement joins TRBV18 to TRBJ1-2; TRBD1 matches 7 bases. The CDR3 runs 13 residues. In germline, CDR1 is KGHSH, CDR2 LQKENI. Losses at the gene ends were 2 bases for V and 6 bases for J; bases not matched to a gene: 3. The chain's CDR3 is CASSPRQGDGYTF. The CDR3 coding sequence is TGTGCCAGCTCACCAAGGCAGGGGGATGGCTACACCTTC.

This sequence joins TRBV27 and TRBJ1-5, with TRBD1 matching 8 bases. The CDR3 totals 14 residues. V shed 4 bases, J shed 2 bases, and the junction held 1 base outside the gene matches. Per the germline V gene, CDR1 is MNHEY and CDR2 is SMNVEV (reference sequence). CDR3: CASSSDRGNQPQHF. In DNA form, the CDR3 reads TGTGCCAGCAGTTCGGACAGGGGCAATCAGCCCCAGCATTTT.

The chain couples TRBV12-3 or TRBV12-4 to TRBJ2-7; perhaps TRBD2 as D (6 bases). Trimming shortened V by 0 bases and J by 4 bases, and 7 bases separated the two germline ends. The length of the CDR3 is 13 residues. The CDR3 sequence is CASSLAAGYEQYF. The CDR3 nucleotides are TGTGCCAGCAGTTTAGCCGCGGGATACGAGCAGTACTTC.

The CDR3 loop is CATSRAGGAFTGELFF. CDR3 DNA: TGTGCCACCAGCAGAGCAGGGGGGGCCTTCACCGGGGAGCTGTTTTTT. The chain uses TRBV15 and TRBJ2-2; either TRBD1 or TRBD2 may supply D (7 bases each). Trimming took off 1 base at V and 4 bases at J, with 13 bases between the two ends. The CDR3 loop spans 16 amino acids. Germline values: CDR1 LNHNV, CDR2 YYDKDF (reference sequence).